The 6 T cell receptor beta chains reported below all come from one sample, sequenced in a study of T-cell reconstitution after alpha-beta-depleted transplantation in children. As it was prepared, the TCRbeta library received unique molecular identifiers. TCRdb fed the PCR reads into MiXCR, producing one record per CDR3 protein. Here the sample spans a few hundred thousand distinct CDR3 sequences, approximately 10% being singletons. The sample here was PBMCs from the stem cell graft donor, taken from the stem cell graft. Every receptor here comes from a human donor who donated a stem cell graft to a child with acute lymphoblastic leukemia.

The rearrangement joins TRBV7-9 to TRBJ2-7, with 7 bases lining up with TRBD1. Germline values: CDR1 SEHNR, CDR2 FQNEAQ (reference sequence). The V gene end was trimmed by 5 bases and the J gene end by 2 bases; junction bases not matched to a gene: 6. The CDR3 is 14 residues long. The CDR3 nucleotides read TGTGCCAGCAGCCCCCCCGACAGGGCCTACGAGCAGTACTTC. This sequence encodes CASSPPDRAYEQYF.

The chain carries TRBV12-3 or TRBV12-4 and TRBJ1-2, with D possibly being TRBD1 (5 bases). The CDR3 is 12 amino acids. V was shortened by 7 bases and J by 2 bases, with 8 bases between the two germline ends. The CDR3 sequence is CASNDRNYGYTF. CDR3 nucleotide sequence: TGTGCCAGCAACGACAGAAACTATGGCTACACCTTC.

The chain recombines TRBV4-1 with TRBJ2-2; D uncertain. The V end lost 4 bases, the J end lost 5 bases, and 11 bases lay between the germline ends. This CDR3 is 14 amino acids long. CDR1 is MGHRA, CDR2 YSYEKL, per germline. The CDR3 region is CASSPLNQTGELFF. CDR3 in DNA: TGCGCCAGCAGCCCCCTGAACCAAACCGGGGAGCTGTTTTTT.

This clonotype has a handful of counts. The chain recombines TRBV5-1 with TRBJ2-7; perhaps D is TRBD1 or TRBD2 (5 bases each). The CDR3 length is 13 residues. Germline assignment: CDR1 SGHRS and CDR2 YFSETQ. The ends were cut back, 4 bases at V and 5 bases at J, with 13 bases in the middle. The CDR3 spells CASSRPRGHEQYF. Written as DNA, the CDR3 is TGCGCCAGCAGCAGACCACGGGGACACGAGCAGTACTTC.

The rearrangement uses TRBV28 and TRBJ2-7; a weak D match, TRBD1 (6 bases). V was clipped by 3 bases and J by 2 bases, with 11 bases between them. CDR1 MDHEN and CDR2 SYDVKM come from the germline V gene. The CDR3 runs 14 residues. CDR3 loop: CASSLAWDTYEQYF. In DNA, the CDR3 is TGTGCCAGCAGTTTGGCGTGGGACACCTACGAGCAGTACTTC.

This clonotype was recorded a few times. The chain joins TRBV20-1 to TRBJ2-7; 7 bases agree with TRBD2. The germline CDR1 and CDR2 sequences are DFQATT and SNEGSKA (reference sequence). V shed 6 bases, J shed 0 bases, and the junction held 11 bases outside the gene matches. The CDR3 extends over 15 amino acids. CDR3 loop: CSAVRGRENSYEQYF. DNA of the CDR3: TGCAGTGCGGTGAGAGGGCGGGAGAACTCCTACGAGCAGTACTTC.